This passage covers 23 T cell receptor beta chains from one sample sequenced in a study of blood T cell repertoires in COVID-19. Libraries were prepared by immunoSEQ multiplex PCR; TCRdb keeps only in-frame clonotypes and omits some of them. The profile covers approximately 69,000 clones, with 70% to 90% appearing a single time and 9% to 15% taken by the ten largest. The sequencing sample was made of peripheral blood. These receptors were obtained from a human donor in a cohort sampled during active COVID-19.

The chain uses TRBV5-1 and TRBJ1-1; the D is unclear. V was cut by 1 base and J by 1 base, with 8 bases left in between. Germline CDR1 SGHRS, CDR2 YFSETQ. The CDR3 extends over 14 amino acids. The CDR3 loop is CASSLTSENTEAFF. The CDR3 nucleotides are TGCGCCAGCAGCTTGACGTCAGAGAACACTGAAGCTTTCTTT.

The chain employs TRBV5-4 and TRBJ1-4; 10 positions agree with TRBD1. V lost 2 bases and J lost 7; bases outside the gene matches: 5. This CDR3 has 15 amino acids. The germline V gene encodes CDR1 SGHNT and CDR2 YYREEE (reference sequence). The chain's CDR3 is CASSLRDRGSEKLFF. The CDR3 DNA is TGTGCCAGCAGCTTACGGGACAGGGGAAGTGAAAAACTGTTTTTT.

This chain connects TRBV11-2 to TRBJ1-5, with 7 bases aligning to TRBD1. The CDR3 length is 16 residues. J lost 2 bases, V lost 3 bases, and 7 bases had no gene match. Germline CDR1 and CDR2: SGHAT and FQNNGV. This chain's CDR3 is CASSLASGQGNQPQHF. CDR3 nucleotides: TGTGCCAGCAGCTTGGCATCCGGACAGGGCAATCAGCCCCAGCATTTT.

The chain has TRBV4-3 and TRBJ2-5, with TRBD1 matching over 9 bases. This CDR3 region has 15 residues. Germline CDR1 is LGHNA and CDR2 is YSLEER. The V gene end was trimmed by 2 bases and the J gene end by 5 bases; junction bases not matched to a gene: 6. This CDR3 reads CASSQHRGLGETQYF. CDR3 sequence (DNA): TGCGCCAGCAGCCAACACAGGGGGCTAGGGGAGACCCAGTACTTC.

The chain joins TRBV4-1 to TRBJ1-1, with 7 bases lining up with TRBD1. From germline, CDR1 is MGHRA and CDR2 YSYEKL. The trim removed 1 base at V and 4 bases at J, leaving 12 bases unmatched. This CDR3 region has 17 residues. The CDR3: CASSQGGPVRQGTEAFF. The CDR3, as DNA: TGCGCCAGCAGCCAAGGAGGGCCCGTCCGACAGGGCACTGAAGCTTTCTTT.

This chain uses TRBV13 with TRBJ2-4; the match to TRBD2 covers 8 bases. V shed 5 bases, J shed 7 bases, and the junction held 7 bases outside the gene matches. Germline V CDR1 and CDR2: PRHDT, FYEKMQ (reference sequence). CDR3 length: 14 amino acids. The CDR3 sequence is CASSPPGGKNIQYF. The CDR3 nucleotides read TGTGCCAGCAGCCCGCCGGGAGGGAAGAACATTCAGTACTTC. The full variable domain, rest sourced from reference TRBV13 and TRBJ2-4, is AAGVIQSPRHLIKEKRETATLKCYPIPRHDTVYWYQQGPGQDPQFLISFYEKMQSDKGSIPDRFSAQQFSDYHSELNMSSLELGDSALYFCASSPPGGKNIQYFGAGTRLSVL.

This clone appeared once. The CDR3 DNA reads TGCGCCAGCAGCCCGCCCCAGGCTAACACTGAAGCTTTCTTT. Translating it yields CASSPPQANTEAFF. The chain uses TRBV5-1 and TRBJ1-1, with D unclear. Germline CDR1 is SGHRS and CDR2 is YFSETQ. The CDR3 extends over 14 amino acids. Trimming stripped 4 bases from V and 2 bases from J, with 12 bases between.

This chain uses TRBV6-4 with TRBJ2-1, with TRBD2 matching over 10 bases. V trimming: 3 bases; J trimming: 8 bases; junction bases outside the gene matches: 10. Germline-derived CDR1 and CDR2 are MRHNA and SNTAGT. The CDR3 covers 16 residues. CDR3 region: CASSEYPSGGSDEQFF. CDR3 DNA: TGTGCCAGCAGTGAGTATCCTAGCGGGGGCTCGGATGAGCAGTTCTTC.

The chain links TRBV23-1 to TRBJ2-5, with 9 bases matching TRBD1. TRBV23-1 is an ORF, with its function uncertain. The CDR3 has 15 amino acids. Trimming at V came to 4 bases and at J to 2 bases, leaving 5 bases not matched to a gene. CDR3 sequence (DNA): TGCGCCAGCAGTCGCGGGACAGGGCAACAAGAGACCCAGTACTTC. This translates into CASSRGTGQQETQYF.

The chain uses TRBV7-9 and TRBJ2-1; TRBD1 aligns across 10 bases. Germline CDR1 reads SEHNR; CDR2 reads FQNEAQ (reference sequence). The junction had 9 bases not matched to a gene; V was cut back by 4 bases and J by 6 bases. The CDR3 runs 16 residues. In DNA, the CDR3 is TGTGCCAGCAGCTGTACCGGGACAGGGGACTGCAATGAGCAGTTCTTC. Translation gives CASSCTGTGDCNEQFF.

Only one count was recorded for this clone. The genes are TRBV7-9 and TRBJ2-5; D is unresolved. Germline lookup yields CDR1 SEHNR and CDR2 FQNEAQ (reference sequence). The CDR3 runs to 12 residues. Trimming shortened V by 2 bases and J by 5 bases, and 6 bases separated the two germline ends. Written as DNA, the CDR3 is TGTGCCAGCAGCTTATTGCGGGAGACCCAGTACTTC. It codes for CASSLLRETQYF.

This clone was seen a handful of times. The chain carries TRBV6-2 or TRBV6-3 and TRBJ1-1; 10 bases fit TRBD1. V dropped 6 bases and J dropped 4; count of bases not matched to a gene: 8. Germline V gives CDR1 MNHEY, CDR2 SVGEGT. The CDR3 is made up of 15 amino acids. The CDR3 DNA sequence: TGTGCCAGCAGCCAGACGGGACAGGGGATCACTGAAGCTTTCTTT. It specifies CASSQTGQGITEAFF.

The genes are TRBV10-3 and TRBJ1-3, with D perhaps matching TRBD1 (5 bases). CDR1 is ENHRY and CDR2 is SYGVKD in the germline V gene. CDR3 length: 16 residues. The V end was cut by 4 bases, the J end by 3 bases, with 16 bases between. CDR3 nucleotides: TGTGCCATCAGTGCCTTAGGCTCCCAGGGTGGAAACACCATATATTTT. This translates into CAISALGSQGGNTIYF.

The V and J genes are TRBV7-8 and TRBJ1-2; 12 positions agree with TRBD1. CDR1 is SGHVS, CDR2 FQNEAQ, per germline. This CDR3 is built from 14 residues. V lost 4 bases to trimming and J lost 8 bases; unmatched junction nucleotides: 5. The CDR3 nucleotides are TGTGCCAGCAGCTCCCGGGACAGGGGGCGCGGCTACACCTTC. This codes for CASSSRDRGRGYTF.

V usage is TRBV6-1 and J usage is TRBJ2-1, with TRBD1 matching 11 bases. Germline V gene lookup returns CDR1 MNHNS and CDR2 SASEGT. The CDR3 consists of 15 residues. With 3 bases clipped from V and 8 bases from J, the junction kept 6 bases outside the gene matches. The CDR3 nucleotides read TGTGCCAGCAGTGACCCGGGACAGGGGGTCGATGAGCAGTTCTTC. It translates to CASSDPGQGVDEQFF.

The chain carries TRBV19 and TRBJ1-4; a possible D gene is TRBD1 (5 bases). CDR1 is LNHDA and CDR2 is SQIVND in the germline V gene (reference sequence). Trimming stripped 8 bases from V and 0 bases from J, with 13 bases between. The CDR3 runs 15 residues. Here the CDR3 reads CASLPGGATNEKLFF. In DNA form, the CDR3 reads TGTGCCAGTCTACCCGGGGGTGCAACTAATGAAAAACTGTTTTTT. The full variable domain, rest sourced from reference TRBV19 and TRBJ1-4, is DGGITQSPKYLFRKEGQNVTLSCEQNLNHDAMYWYRQDPGQGLRLIYYSQIVNDFQKGDIAEGYSVSREKKESFPLTVTSAQKNPTAFYLCASLPGGATNEKLFFGSGTQLSVL.

The rearrangement links TRBV4-3 to TRBJ2-1, with 7 bases aligning to TRBD2. The ends lost 0 bases at V and 5 bases at J; junction bases unmatched: 7. CDR1 is LGHNA and CDR2 is YSLEER in the germline V gene. This CDR3 region has 16 residues. CDR3 residues: CASSQDFRTRDNEQFF. The CDR3 DNA follows: TGCGCCAGCAGCCAAGATTTTCGGACTAGGGACAATGAGCAGTTCTTC.

This clone was observed once. CDR3 sequence: CASSLQGAQTEAFF. As DNA, the CDR3 is TGCGCCAGCAGCTTACAGGGGGCTCAGACTGAAGCTTTCTTT. The chain employs TRBV5-1 and TRBJ1-1; 9 positions agree with TRBD1. This CDR3 spans 14 amino acids. Losses at the gene ends were 2 bases for V and 5 bases for J; bases not matched to a gene: 4. Germline-derived CDR1 and CDR2 are SGHRS and YFSETQ.

On this clone itself: This CDR3 is also generated by other DNA sequences in the sample. The chain is built from TRBV18 and TRBJ1-1; D is perhaps TRBD1 (6 bases). CDR3 size: 13 residues. The V end was cut by 1 base, the J end by 3 bases, with 6 bases between. CDR1 and CDR2 (germline): KGHSH, LQKENI. The CDR3 nucleotides read TGTGCCAGCTCACCACAGGGGGACACTGAAGCTTTCTTT. It encodes CASSPQGDTEAFF.

This chain links TRBV3-1 (or the pseudogene TRBV3-2) with TRBJ1-1; D possibly corresponds to TRBD1 (5 bases). This CDR3 contains 14 residues. CDR1 and CDR2 from the germline V gene are LGHDT and YNNKEL (reference sequence). Deletions cut 4 bases from V and 6 bases from J, with 15 bases between. In DNA form, the CDR3 reads TGTGCCAGCAGCCCAGTCCAGGGAGGTGCTGAAGCTTTCTTT. Its protein product is CASSPVQGGAEAFF.

This chain uses TRBV5-4 with TRBJ2-1; 11 bases are shared with TRBD2. Germline-derived CDR1 and CDR2 are SGHNT and YYREEE (reference sequence). This CDR3 region has 17 residues. The J segment lost 7 bases and the V segment lost 0 bases, leaving 9 bases of the junction unmatched. CDR3 region: CASSLGSGGAKVNEQFF. The DNA of the CDR3 is TGTGCCAGCAGCTTGGGTAGCGGGGGGGCGAAGGTTAATGAGCAGTTCTTC.

The rearrangement joins TRBV7-7 to TRBJ2-3, with TRBD1 matching 7 bases. This CDR3 region has 15 residues. Trimming cost V 5 bases and J 2 bases; bases outside gene matches: 7. Germline CDR1 reads SSHAT; CDR2 reads FNYEAQ (reference sequence). The CDR3 loop is CASSPQTGYTDTQYF. The CDR3 DNA follows: TGTGCCAGCAGCCCCCAGACAGGGTACACAGATACGCAGTATTTT.

The chain has TRBV5-1 and TRBJ1-1, with 7 bases identical to TRBD1. This CDR3 has 15 amino acids. Germline V CDR1 and CDR2: SGHRS, YFSETQ. With 4 bases clipped from V and 1 base from J, the junction kept 7 bases outside the gene matches. The CDR3 loop is CASSIDRVGNTEAFF. CDR3 sequence (DNA): TGCGCCAGCAGCATCGACAGGGTTGGGAACACTGAAGCTTTCTTT. Complete variable domain (other parts from reference TRBV5-1 and TRBJ1-1): KAGVTQTPRYLIKTRGQQVTLSCSPISGHRSVSWYQQTPGQGLQFLFEYFSETQRNKGNFPGRFSGRQFSNSRSEMNVSTLELGDSALYLCASSIDRVGNTEAFFGQGTRLTVV.